The clone carrying this T cell receptor (beta chain) has only one observation. Its antigen is unidentified. Extracted RNA was reverse transcribed, and the resulting cDNA served as sequencing template. Profiled with immunoSEQ multiplex PCR; TCRdb holds only in-frame clones, not every one. Of some 51,000 clones in the sample, 96% were seen once. V trimming: 6 bases; J trimming: 8 bases; junction bases outside the gene matches: 9. The germline CDR1 and CDR2 sequences are SGHTA and FQGTGA. The CDR3 length is 14 residues. This sample was taken from a study of CD8+ T cells in alopecia areata. Whole-study results and caveats: TCR sharing was clearer in mice than between patients, perhaps partly owing to patient HLA diversity. Sequencing of scalp samples also includes resident alphabeta T cells from normal skin.

The sequence was obtained from a human donor with alopecia areata. The genes are TRBV7-3 and TRBJ2-1, with TRBD2 identical over 8 bases. The specimen was CD8+ T cells sorted from blood, collected at week 0. The CDR3 coding sequence is TGTGCCAGCAGTTCGGGACTAGGGGTCGATGAGCAGTTCTTC. It codes for CASSSGLGVDEQFF.